The rows below give T cell receptor beta chains drawn from one sample of a study of T cell changes during pregnancy in multiple sclerosis. Some clones are missing from TCRdb's copy, which holds only in-frame ones; the method was immunoSEQ multiplex PCR. This table has approximately 40,000 clones, 92% appearing once. Specimen: CD4+ T cells from peripheral blood mononuclear cells, collected in the third trimester of pregnancy. The receptors derive from a female donor with multiple sclerosis, enrolled in a pregnancy study. CDR3s include the opening cysteine and the closing phenylalanine or tryptophan.

>TRBV5-4|TRBJ2-2
CASSNRQGTNTGELFF
>TRBV19|TRBJ1-2
CASRGQGAVHGYTF
>TRBV11-2|TRBJ2-7
CASSRSGTGGIEQYF
>TRBV10-1|TRBJ1-1
CASSRDREGTEAFF
>TRBV7-2|TRBJ2-7
CASTEGGQGFGEQYF
>TRBV7-2|TRBJ1-1
CATEGQINTEAFF
>TRBV2|TRBJ2-3
CASSSGTTSDTQYF
>TRBV30|TRBJ2-2
CAWSVHKTGELFF
>TRBV6-1|TRBJ1-2
CASSGQGPYGYTF
>TRBV9|TRBJ1-2
CASSVVHGYGYTF
>TRBV7-2|TRBJ2-3
CASSLVSGGSTDTQYF
>TRBV30|TRBJ2-5
CAWNMYRDQETQYF
>TRBV6-1|TRBJ1-1
CASRKQGMNTEAFF
>TRBV27|TRBJ1-5
CASSPQGGIEPQHF
>TRBV6-5|TRBJ1-2
CASSRQGRGYTF
>TRBV5-1|TRBJ1-2
CASRDDSDYGYTF
>TRBV5-1|TRBJ1-1
CASSLDSLNTEAFF
>TRBV5-8|TRBJ1-5
CASSLFGGHQPQHF
>TRBV5-4|TRBJ1-3
CASSSQGSGNTIYF
>TRBV6-1|TRBJ1-5
CASRPNSNQPQHF
>TRBV28|TRBJ2-3
CASTSGRGTDTQYF
>TRBV28|TRBJ2-7
CASSLAGGGYEQYF
>TRBV7-9|TRBJ1-2
CASSPTGNYGYTF
>TRBV18|TRBJ1-1
CASSPSNRGILNTEAFF
>TRBV5-1|TRBJ1-1
CASSLAGNTEAFF
>TRBV6-5|TRBJ2-4
CASSSTGDIQYF
>TRBV18|TRBJ1-1
CASSPNGTPNTEAFF
>TRBV9|TRBJ1-1
CASSARGETEAFF
>TRBV6-1|TRBJ1-2
CASTRTGARYGYTF
>TRBV10-3|TRBJ2-7
CAISGGDYEQYF
>TRBV19|TRBJ2-7
CASRPRDRDEQYF
>TRBV7-3|TRBJ1-1
CASSPWGGTEAFF
>TRBV18|TRBJ2-3
CASTRDVWTDTQYF
>TRBV5-1|TRBJ2-2
CASSPGQLTGELFF
>TRBV27|TRBJ1-2
CASSLEYGVRAYGYTF
>TRBV19|TRBJ1-1
CASSGQIDTEAFF
>TRBV5-1|TRBJ1-1
CASSLEAGITEAFF
>TRBV6-6|TRBJ2-5
CASSPILRGEETQYF
>TRBV7-9|TRBJ1-2
CASSRQGSGYTF
>TRBV7-2|TRBJ2-7
CASSSNRVVGEQYF
>TRBV5-4|TRBJ1-1
CASSLEPRNSMNTEAFF
>TRBV4-3|TRBJ2-2
CASSQGDTARTGELFF
>TRBV5-1|TRBJ2-5
CASSRGQRAETQYF
>TRBV19|TRBJ1-1
CASSTRTGSTEAFF
>TRBV19|TRBJ1-5
CAIGQGPYDPPQHF
>TRBV7-7|TRBJ1-5
CASSSLKGSNQPQHF
>TRBV11-2|TRBJ2-5
CASSLDSSGTNPQETQYF
>TRBV18|TRBJ1-1
CASSPFYGYTEAFF